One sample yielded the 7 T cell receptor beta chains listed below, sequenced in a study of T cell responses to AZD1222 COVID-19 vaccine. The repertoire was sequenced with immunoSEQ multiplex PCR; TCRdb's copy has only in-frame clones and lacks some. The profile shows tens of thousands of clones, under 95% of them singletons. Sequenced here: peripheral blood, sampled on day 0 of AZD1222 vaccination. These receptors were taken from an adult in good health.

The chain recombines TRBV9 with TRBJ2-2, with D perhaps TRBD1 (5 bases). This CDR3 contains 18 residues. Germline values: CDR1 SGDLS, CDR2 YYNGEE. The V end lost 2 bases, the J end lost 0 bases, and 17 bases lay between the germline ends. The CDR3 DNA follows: TGTGCCAGCAGCGTTCAGGGTGCCCTTCGTGCGAACACCGGGGAGCTGTTTTTT. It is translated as CASSVQGALRANTGELFF. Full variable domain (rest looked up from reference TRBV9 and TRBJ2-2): DSGVTQTPKHLITATGQRVTLRCSPRSGDLSVYWYQQSLDQGLQFLIQYYNGEERAKGNILERFSAQQFPDLHSELNLSSLELGDSALYFCASSVQGALRANTGELFFGEGSRLTVL.

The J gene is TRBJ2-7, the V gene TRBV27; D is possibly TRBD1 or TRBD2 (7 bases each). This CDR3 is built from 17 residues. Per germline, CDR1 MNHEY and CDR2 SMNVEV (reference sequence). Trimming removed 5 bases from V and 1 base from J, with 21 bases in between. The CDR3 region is CASSGRGRGLDSYEQYF. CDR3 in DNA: TGTGCCAGCAGTGGTCGGGGGAGGGGGCTAGATTCCTACGAGCAGTACTTC.

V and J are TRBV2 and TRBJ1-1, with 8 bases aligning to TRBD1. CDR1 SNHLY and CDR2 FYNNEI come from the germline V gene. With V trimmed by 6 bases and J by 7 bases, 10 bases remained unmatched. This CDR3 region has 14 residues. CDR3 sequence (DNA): TGTGCCAGCAGACCCGACAGGGGCGGTGGTGAAGCTTTCTTT. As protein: CASRPDRGGGEAFF.

In nucleotides, the CDR3 is TGTGCCAGCAGCCCGACAGCGCCCTACGAGCAGTACTTC. Its translation is CASSPTAPYEQYF. The chain employs TRBV7-9 and TRBJ2-7; D may be TRBD1 (5 bases). CDR1 is SEHNR, CDR2 FQNEAQ, per germline (reference sequence). The V end was cut by 5 bases, the J end by 2 bases, with 10 bases between. The CDR3 sequence is 13 residues long.

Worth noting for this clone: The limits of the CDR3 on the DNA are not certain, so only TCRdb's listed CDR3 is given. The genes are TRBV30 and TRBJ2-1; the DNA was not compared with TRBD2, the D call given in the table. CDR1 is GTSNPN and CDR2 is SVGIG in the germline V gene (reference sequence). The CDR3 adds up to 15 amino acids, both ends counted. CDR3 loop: CACKPTMSSSSGQFF.

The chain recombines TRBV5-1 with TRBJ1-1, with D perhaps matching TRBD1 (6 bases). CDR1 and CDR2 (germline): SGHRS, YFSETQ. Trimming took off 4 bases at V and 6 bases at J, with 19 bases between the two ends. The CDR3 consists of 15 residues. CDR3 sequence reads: CASSPEGGSVSEAFF. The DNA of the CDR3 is TGCGCCAGCAGCCCGGAGGGGGGTTCTGTCTCTGAAGCTTTCTTT.

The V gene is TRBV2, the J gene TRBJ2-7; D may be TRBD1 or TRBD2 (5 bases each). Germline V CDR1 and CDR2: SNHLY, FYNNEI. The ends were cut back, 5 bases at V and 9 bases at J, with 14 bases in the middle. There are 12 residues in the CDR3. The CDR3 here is CASSPRGGRQYF. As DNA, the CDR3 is TGTGCCAGCAGTCCACGTGGGGGTCGGCAGTACTTC.